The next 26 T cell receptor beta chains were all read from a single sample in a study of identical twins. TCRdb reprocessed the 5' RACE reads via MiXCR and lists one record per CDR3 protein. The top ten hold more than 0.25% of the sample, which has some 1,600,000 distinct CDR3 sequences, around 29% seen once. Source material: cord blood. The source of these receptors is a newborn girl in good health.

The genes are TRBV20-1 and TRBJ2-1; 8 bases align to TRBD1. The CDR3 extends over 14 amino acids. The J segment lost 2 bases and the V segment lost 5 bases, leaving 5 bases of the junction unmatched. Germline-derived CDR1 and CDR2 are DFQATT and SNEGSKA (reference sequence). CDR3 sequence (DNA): TGCAGTGCTTCGACAGGGGCCCCCTACAATGAGCAGTTCTTC. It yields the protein CSASTGAPYNEQFF.

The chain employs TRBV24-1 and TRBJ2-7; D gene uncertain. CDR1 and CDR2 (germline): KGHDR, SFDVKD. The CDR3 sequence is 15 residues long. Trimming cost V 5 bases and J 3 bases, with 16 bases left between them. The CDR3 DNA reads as TGTGCCACCAGTGCCGCCGGACGGCTGAGCTACGAGCAGTACTTC. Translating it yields CATSAAGRLSYEQYF.

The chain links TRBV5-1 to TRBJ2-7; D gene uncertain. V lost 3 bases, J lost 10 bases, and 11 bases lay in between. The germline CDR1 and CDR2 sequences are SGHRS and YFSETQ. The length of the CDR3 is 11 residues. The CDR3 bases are TGCGCCAGCAGCTCGCAGGCTACCCAGTACTTC. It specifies CASSSQATQYF.

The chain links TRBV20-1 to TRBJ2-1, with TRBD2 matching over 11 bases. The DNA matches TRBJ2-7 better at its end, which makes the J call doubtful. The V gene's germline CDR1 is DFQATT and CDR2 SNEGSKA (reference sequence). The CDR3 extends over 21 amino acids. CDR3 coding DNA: TGCAGTGCTAGACCCAAAAACGCGGGACTAGCGGCTAGGAGCTCCTACAATGAGCAGTACTTC. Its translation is CSARPKNAGLAARSSYNEQYF.

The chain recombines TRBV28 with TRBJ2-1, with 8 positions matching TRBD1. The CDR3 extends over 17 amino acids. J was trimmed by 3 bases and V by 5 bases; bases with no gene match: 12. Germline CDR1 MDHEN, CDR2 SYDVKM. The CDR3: CASSPSGQGDLYNEQFF. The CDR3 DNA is TGTGCCAGCAGTCCCTCTGGACAGGGTGATCTCTACAATGAGCAGTTCTTC. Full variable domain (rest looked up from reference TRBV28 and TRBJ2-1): DVKVTQSSRYLVKRTGEKVFLECVQDMDHENMFWYRQDPGLGLRLIYFSYDVKMKEKGDIPEGYSVSREKKERFSLILESASTNQTSMYLCASSPSGQGDLYNEQFFGPGTRLTVL.

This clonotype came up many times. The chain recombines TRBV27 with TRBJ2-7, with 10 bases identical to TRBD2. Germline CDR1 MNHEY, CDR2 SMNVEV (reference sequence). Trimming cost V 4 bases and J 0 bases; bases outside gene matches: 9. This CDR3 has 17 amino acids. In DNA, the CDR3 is TGTGCCAGCAGTTCACCTAGCGGGAGCCGTAGCTCCTACGAGCAGTACTTC. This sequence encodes CASSSPSGSRSSYEQYF.

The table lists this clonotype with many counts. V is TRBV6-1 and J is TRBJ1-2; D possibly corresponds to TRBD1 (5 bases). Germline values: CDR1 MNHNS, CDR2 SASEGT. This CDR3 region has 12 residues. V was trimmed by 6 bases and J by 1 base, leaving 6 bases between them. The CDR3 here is CASRGHNYGYTF. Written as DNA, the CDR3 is TGTGCCAGCAGAGGACATAACTATGGCTACACCTTC.

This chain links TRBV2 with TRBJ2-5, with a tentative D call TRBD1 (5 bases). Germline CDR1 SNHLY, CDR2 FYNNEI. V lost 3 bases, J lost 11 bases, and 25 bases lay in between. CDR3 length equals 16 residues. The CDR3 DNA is TGTGCCAGCAGTGACAGGGTAGCTACCCAGATCAATGAGCAGTACTTC. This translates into CASSDRVATQINEQYF. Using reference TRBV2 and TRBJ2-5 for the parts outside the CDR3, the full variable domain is EPEVTQTPSHQVTQMGQEVILRCVPISNHLYFYWYRQILGQKVEFLVSFYNNEISEKSEIFDDQFSVERPDGSNFTLKIRSTKLEDSAMYFCASSDRVATQINEQYFGPGTRLLVL.

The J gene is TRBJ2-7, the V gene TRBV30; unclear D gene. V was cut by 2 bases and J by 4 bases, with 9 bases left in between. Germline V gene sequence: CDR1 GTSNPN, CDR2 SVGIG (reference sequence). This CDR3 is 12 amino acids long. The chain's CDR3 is CAWSTSSYEQYF. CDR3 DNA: TGTGCCTGGAGTACATCATCGTACGAGCAGTACTTC.

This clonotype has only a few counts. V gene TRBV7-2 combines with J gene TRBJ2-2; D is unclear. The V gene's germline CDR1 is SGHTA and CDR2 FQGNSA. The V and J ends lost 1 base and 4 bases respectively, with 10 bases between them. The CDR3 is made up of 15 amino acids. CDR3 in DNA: TGTGCCAGCAGCTTAGACGGTTCGTTCACCGGGGAGCTGTTTTTT. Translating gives CASSLDGSFTGELFF.

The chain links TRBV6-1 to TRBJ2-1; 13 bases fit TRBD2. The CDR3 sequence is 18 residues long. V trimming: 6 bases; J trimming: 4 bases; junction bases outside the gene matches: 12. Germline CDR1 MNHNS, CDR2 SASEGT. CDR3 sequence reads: CASRVLAGGSSGYNEQFF. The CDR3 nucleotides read TGTGCCAGCAGGGTACTAGCGGGAGGGTCTTCGGGATACAATGAGCAGTTCTTC.

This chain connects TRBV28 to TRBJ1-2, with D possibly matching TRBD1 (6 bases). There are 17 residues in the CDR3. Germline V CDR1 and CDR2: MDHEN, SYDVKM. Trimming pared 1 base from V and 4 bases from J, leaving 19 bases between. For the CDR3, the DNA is TGTGCCAGCAGTTTATCGGTGGTCGGCAGGGGCGGCTATGGCTACACCTTC. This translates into CASSLSVVGRGGYGYTF.

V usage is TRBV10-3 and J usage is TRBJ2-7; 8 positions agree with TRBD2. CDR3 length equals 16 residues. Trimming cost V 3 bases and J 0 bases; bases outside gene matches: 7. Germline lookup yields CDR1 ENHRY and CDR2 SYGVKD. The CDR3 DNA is TGTGCCATCAGTGACACCGGGACTAGATCCTCCTACGAGCAGTACTTC. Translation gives CAISDTGTRSSYEQYF.

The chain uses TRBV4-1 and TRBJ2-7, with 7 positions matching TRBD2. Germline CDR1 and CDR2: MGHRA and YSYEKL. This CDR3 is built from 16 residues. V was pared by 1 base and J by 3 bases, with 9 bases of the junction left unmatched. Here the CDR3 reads CASSQGALAAFYEQYF. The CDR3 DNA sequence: TGCGCCAGCAGCCAAGGGGCTCTAGCGGCCTTCTACGAGCAGTACTTC.

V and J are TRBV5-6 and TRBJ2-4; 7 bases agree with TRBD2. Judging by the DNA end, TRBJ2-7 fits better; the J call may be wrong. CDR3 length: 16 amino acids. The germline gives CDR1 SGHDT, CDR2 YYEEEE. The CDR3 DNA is TGTGCCAGCAGCTTGTTTAGCGGGCCCACCTCCTACGAGCAGTACTTC. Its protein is CASSLFSGPTSYEQYF.

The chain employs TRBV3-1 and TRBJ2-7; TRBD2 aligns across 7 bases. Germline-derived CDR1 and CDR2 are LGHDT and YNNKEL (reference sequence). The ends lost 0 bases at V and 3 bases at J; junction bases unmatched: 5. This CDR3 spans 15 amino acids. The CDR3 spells CASSQDRSGIYEQYF. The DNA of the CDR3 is TGTGCCAGCAGCCAAGATAGGAGCGGGATCTACGAGCAGTACTTC.

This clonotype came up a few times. For the CDR3, the DNA is TGCAGCGTCGAGGACAGGTCCACAGATACGCAGTATTTT. Translated: CSVEDRSTDTQYF. This chain uses TRBV29-1 with TRBJ2-3; 7 nucleotides line up with TRBD1. The CDR3 consists of 13 residues. The V segment lost 6 bases and the J segment 2 bases; nucleotides outside the gene matches: 5. Germline values: CDR1 SQVTM, CDR2 ANQGSEA.

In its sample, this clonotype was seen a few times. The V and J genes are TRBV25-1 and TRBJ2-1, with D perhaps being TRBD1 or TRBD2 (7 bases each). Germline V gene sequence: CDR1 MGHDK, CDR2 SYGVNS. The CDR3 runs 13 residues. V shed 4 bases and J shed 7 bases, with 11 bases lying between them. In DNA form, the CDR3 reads TGTGCCAGCAGTGCAGGGGGGGATAATGAGCAGTTCTTC. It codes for CASSAGGDNEQFF.

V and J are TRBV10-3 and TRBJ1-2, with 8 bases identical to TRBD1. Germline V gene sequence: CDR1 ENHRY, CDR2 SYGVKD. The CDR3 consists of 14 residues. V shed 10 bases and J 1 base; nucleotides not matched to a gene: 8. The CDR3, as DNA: TGTGCCACCTCCCCGGACAGGGTTAACTATGGCTACACCTTC. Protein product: CATSPDRVNYGYTF.

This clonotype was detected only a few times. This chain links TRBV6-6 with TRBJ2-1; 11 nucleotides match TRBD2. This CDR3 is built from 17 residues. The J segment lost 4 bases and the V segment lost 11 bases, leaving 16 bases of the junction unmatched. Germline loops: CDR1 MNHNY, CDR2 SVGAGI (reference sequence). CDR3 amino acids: CASGPLAGGITYNEQFF. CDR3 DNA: TGTGCCTCAGGGCCGCTAGCGGGAGGAATTACATACAATGAGCAGTTCTTC.

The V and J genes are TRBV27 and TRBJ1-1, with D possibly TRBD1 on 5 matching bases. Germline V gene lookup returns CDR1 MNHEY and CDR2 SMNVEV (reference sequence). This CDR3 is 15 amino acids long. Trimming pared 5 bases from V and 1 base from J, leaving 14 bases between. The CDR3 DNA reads TGTGCCAGCAGTCATACTTCAGGGTGGAACACTGAAGCTTTCTTT. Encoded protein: CASSHTSGWNTEAFF.

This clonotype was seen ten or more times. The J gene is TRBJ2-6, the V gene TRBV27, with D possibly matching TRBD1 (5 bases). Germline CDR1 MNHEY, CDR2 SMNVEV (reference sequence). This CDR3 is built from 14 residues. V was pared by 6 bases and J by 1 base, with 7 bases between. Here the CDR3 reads CASRGVSGANVLTF. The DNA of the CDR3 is TGTGCCAGCAGAGGGGTGTCTGGGGCCAACGTCCTGACTTTC.

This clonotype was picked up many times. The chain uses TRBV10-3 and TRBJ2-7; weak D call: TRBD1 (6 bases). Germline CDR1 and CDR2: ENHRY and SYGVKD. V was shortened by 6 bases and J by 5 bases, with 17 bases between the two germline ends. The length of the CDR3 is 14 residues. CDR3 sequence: CAIRNLQGTDEQYF. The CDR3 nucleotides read TGTGCCATCAGGAACCTACAGGGTACCGACGAGCAGTACTTC.

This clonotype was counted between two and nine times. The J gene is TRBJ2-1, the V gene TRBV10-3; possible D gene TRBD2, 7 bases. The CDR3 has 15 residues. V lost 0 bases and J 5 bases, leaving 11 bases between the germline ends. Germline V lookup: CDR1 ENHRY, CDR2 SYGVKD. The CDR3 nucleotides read TGTGCCATCAGTGAGTCTGGCGGGGGCCACAATGAGCAGTTCTTC. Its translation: CAISESGGGHNEQFF.

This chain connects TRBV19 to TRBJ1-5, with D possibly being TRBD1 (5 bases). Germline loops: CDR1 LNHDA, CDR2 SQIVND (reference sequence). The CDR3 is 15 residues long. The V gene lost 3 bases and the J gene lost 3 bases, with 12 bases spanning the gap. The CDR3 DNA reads TGTGCCAGTAGTATCTGGGGACGGATCAATCAGCCCCAGCATTTT. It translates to CASSIWGRINQPQHF.

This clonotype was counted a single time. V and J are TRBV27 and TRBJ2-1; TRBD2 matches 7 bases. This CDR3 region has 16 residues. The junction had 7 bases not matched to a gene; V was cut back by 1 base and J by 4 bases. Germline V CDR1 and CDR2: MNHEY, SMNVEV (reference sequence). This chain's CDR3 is CASSLFGGSWYNEQFF. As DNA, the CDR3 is TGTGCCAGCAGTTTATTCGGCGGGAGCTGGTACAATGAGCAGTTCTTC.